The rows below give T cell receptor beta chains drawn from one sample of a study of blood T cells in healthy people across ages. MiXCR was run by TCRdb on the 5' RACE reads, yielding one entry per CDR3 protein. The sample consists of over 1,500,000 distinct CDR3 sequences, about 49% of them appearing once. The sequencing input was blood. These receptors all come from a woman between 35 and 50 years old in good health. CDR3s include the opening cysteine and the closing phenylalanine or tryptophan. Each record gives: V gene, J gene, D gene, clone size, CDR3 protein, CDR3 DNA. D genes are given only for firm matches. Clone size appears in some rows only: once, few, many, or a class for an expanded clone.

>TRBV7-9|TRBJ1-2|NA|few
CASSLASRGYTF
TGTGCCAGCAGCTTAGCTTCCCGGGGCTACACCTTC
>TRBV7-2|TRBJ2-7|NA|few
CASSLAGLPYEQYF
TGTGCCAGCAGCTTAGCGGGACTTCCCTACGAGCAGTACTTC
>TRBV2|TRBJ2-1|NA|NA
CASSYHRGASYNEQFF
TGTGCCAGCAGTTACCACCGGGGGGCTTCCTACAATGAGCAGTTCTTC
>TRBV4-3|TRBJ1-6|NA|NA
CASSQERQDNSPLHF
TGCGCCAGCAGCCAAGAGCGACAGGATAATTCACCCCTCCACTTT
>TRBV20-1|TRBJ1-2|NA|few
CSRQQDYGYTF
TGCAGTCGACAGCAGGACTATGGCTACACCTTC
>TRBV29-1|TRBJ2-4|TRBD1|many
CSALDRGSAKNIQYF
TGCAGCGCCCTGGACAGGGGGTCGGCCAAAAACATTCAGTACTTC
>TRBV7-9|TRBJ2-3|NA|NA
CASSLFGRKEDTQYF
TGTGCCAGCAGCTTATTTGGTCGGAAAGAAGATACGCAGTATTTT
>TRBV20-1|TRBJ1-5|NA|few
CSAPRDGEISNQPQHF
TGCAGTGCTCCCCGGGACGGTGAAATTAGCAATCAGCCCCAGCATTTT
>TRBV2|TRBJ2-1|NA|few
CASSDEGDGWNEQFF
TGTGCCAGCAGTGATGAGGGGGATGGTTGGAATGAGCAGTTCTTC
>TRBV5-1|TRBJ2-4|TRBD1|NA
CASGTGVGDIQYF
TGCGCCAGCGGAACAGGGGTGGGAGACATTCAGTACTTC
>TRBV20-1|TRBJ2-1|TRBD2|few
CSARDPLAGMNEQFF
TGCAGTGCTAGAGATCCGCTAGCGGGGATGAATGAGCAGTTCTTC
>TRBV24-1|TRBJ2-1|NA|NA
CATAPERALSYNEQFF
TGTGCCACAGCCCCTGAAAGGGCCCTCTCCTACAATGAGCAGTTCTTC
>TRBV25-1|TRBJ2-4|TRBD1|few
CASRGTGWNIQYF
TGTGCCAGCAGGGGGACAGGATGGAACATTCAGTACTTC
>TRBV20-1|TRBJ2-1|TRBD1|NA
CSASTGTGYVNEQFF
TGCAGTGCTAGCACCGGGACAGGGTATGTCAATGAGCAGTTCTTC
>TRBV7-9|TRBJ2-7|NA|NA
CASSLGQAPSPGEQYF
TGTGCCAGCAGCTTAGGACAGGCTCCCAGTCCGGGGGAGCAGTACTTC
>TRBV9|TRBJ2-3|TRBD1|few
CASSTRDTGGDTQYF
TGTGCCAGCAGCACCCGGGACACAGGGGGTGATACGCAGTATTTT
>TRBV6-5|TRBJ2-5|TRBD2|few
CASRRTSVQTQYF
TGTGCCAGCAGAAGGACTAGCGTACAGACCCAGTACTTC
>TRBV5-1|TRBJ1-4|NA|once
CASSPDGRGSEKLFF
TGCGCCAGCAGCCCTGACGGCAGGGGAAGCGAAAAACTGTTTTTT
>TRBV28|TRBJ2-7|TRBD1|NA
CASRRRTGGGTYEQYF
TGTGCCAGCAGACGAAGGACAGGGGGCGGTACCTACGAGCAGTACTTC
>TRBV12-3/TRBV12-4|TRBJ2-3|TRBD2|few
CASRAPSGPGLATQYF
TGTGCCAGCAGGGCCCCTAGCGGGCCAGGTCTAGCTACGCAGTATTTT
>TRBV5-1|TRBJ1-1|NA|NA
CASSRRTSTEAFF
TGCGCCAGCAGCAGACGGACAAGCACTGAAGCTTTCTTT
>TRBV7-2|TRBJ2-5|NA|NA
CASSFQDPETQYF
TGTGCCAGCAGCTTCCAGGACCCGGAAACCCAGTACTTC
>TRBV20-1|TRBJ2-3|TRBD2|NA
CSAPELAGGGTDTQYF
TGCAGTGCCCCGGAACTAGCGGGGGGCGGCACAGATACGCAGTATTTT
>TRBV20-1|TRBJ1-2|NA|NA
CSAREAPGDGYTF
TGCAGTGCTAGGGAGGCCCCGGGGGATGGCTACACCTTC
>TRBV28|TRBJ2-2|NA|NA
CASKWDTGELFF
TGTGCCAGCAAGTGGGACACCGGGGAGCTGTTTTTT